The clone carrying this TCR beta chain was counted only a few times. Its target is not known. Every donor was a healthy person donating bone marrow. The CDR3 has 14 residues. CDR1 is GTSNPN and CDR2 is SVGIG in the germline V gene (reference sequence). V lost 0 bases, J lost 6 bases, and 14 bases lay in between. The data originate from a study of cytomegalovirus exposure and HLA in healthy donors. General study points: Sequences of the TCR beta chain were said to predict the HLA-A and HLA-B alleles of most subjects accurately.

It was with 60 Vbeta and 13 Jbeta primers that the PCR ran. Sequencing used immunoSEQ multiplex PCR; TCRdb keeps in-frame clones, though not all of them. The sample has fewer than 75,000 clones, just under 80% seen once; the top ten hold roughly 4.7%. This clonotype was obtained from a woman aged 25 to 45 in good health and CMV-seronegative. The chain joins TRBV30 to TRBJ1-1; D is possibly TRBD1 (5 bases). The sample taken for sequencing was PBMCs. As DNA, the CDR3 is TGTGCCTGGAGTGTACAGGCCGAATGGTCTGAAGCTTTCTTT. It codes for CAWSVQAEWSEAFF.